Sequencing of this T cell receptor (beta chain) was carried out in a study of OX40 agonist ivuxolimab in advanced cancers. Assay: immunoSEQ multiplex PCR; the TCRdb copy retains only in-frame clones and omits some. In the table there are fewer than 55,000 clones, about 90% of which are singletons. This CDR3 has 10 residues. Trimming took off 3 bases at V and 10 bases at J, with 7 bases between the two ends. Germline V lookup: CDR1 DFQATT, CDR2 SNEGSKA (reference sequence). Regarding the study as a whole: Antigen targets of the expanded peripheral T cells went undetermined. Clonal expansion was seen in CD4+ and CD8+ blood T cells by week 6 at 0.1 to 3.0 mg/kg.

On this clone itself: What it recognizes is unknown.

The origin of this receptor is an adult with an advanced solid tumor such as melanoma, head and neck, liver or kidney cancer. Specimen: CD4+ or CD8+ T cells sorted from blood, collected in a trial of the OX40 agonist ivuxolimab. The chain joins TRBV20-1 to TRBJ2-1, with no clear D. CDR3 DNA sequence: TGCAGTGCTAGCGATGTCGAGCAGTTCTTC. It specifies CSASDVEQFF.